These T cell receptor beta chains were read from a single sample in a study of shared clonotypes between healthy human individuals. Clones were sequenced by immunoSEQ multiplex PCR, and TCRdb holds only the in-frame ones, with some missing. The data show about 580,000 clones, with 95% to 98% seen just once and 0.3% held by the top ten. Sequenced sample: naive CD8+ T cells sorted from blood. Receptors were obtained from a man in his thirties or forties in good health. Each CDR3 is given with its conserved first and last residue. The D gene is left open where the match is weak. Where a row states a size, it is once, few, many or the class of an expanded clone; other rows omit it.

j_call clone_size v_call cdr3_length d_call cdr3_nt cdr3_aa
TRBJ1-5 once TRBV10-3 17 NA TGTGCCATCAGTGAGGCGGGGGGCACCGAGAGGTATCAGCCCCAGCATTTT CAISEAGGTERYQPQHF
TRBJ2-6 NA TRBV5-1 15 NA TGCGCCAGCAGCTTGGGAGGGAGTGGGGCCAACGTCCTGACTTTC CASSLGGSGANVLTF
TRBJ2-1 NA TRBV9 11 NA TGTGCCGACTTGAGGGCGACCCCCGGTTTCTTC CADLRATPGFF
TRBJ1-4 NA TRBV28 16 NA TGTGCCAGCAGTTTTGGCCTCGGAGGGGGAGATGAAAAACTGTTTTTT CASSFGLGGGDEKLFF
TRBJ2-1 NA TRBV27 15 NA TGTGCCAGCGGGACTGGGACTTACTCCTACAATGAGCAGTTCTTC CASGTGTYSYNEQFF
TRBJ1-2 NA TRBV11-2 17 NA TGTGCCAGCAGCCCTTATCCGCAGGGTGAAGCTAACTATGGCTACACCTTC CASSPYPQGEANYGYTF
TRBJ2-1 NA TRBV29-1 13 NA TGCAGCGCAGGGGTCCAAGCCTACAATGAGCAGTTCTTC CSAGVQAYNEQFF
TRBJ2-7 NA TRBV11-2 13 NA TGTGCCAGCACCCCGTACCCCTCGTACGAGCAGTACTTC CASTPYPSYEQYF
TRBJ2-5 NA TRBV6-6 15 NA TGTGCCACCCGGGGACAATGGACGGCAGAAGAGACCCAGTACTTC CATRGQWTAEETQYF
TRBJ2-1 NA TRBV7-3 15 TRBD2 TGTGCCAGCAGCCTAGCGGGAGTAAGCCACAATGAGCAGTTCTTC CASSLAGVSHNEQFF
TRBJ2-1 once TRBV14 21 NA TGTGCCAGCAGCCAGAAGACTACCCAGCCGGGACTTCAGAGCTCCTACAATGAGCAGTTCTTC CASSQKTTQPGLQSSYNEQFF
TRBJ2-7 NA TRBV12-5 13 NA TGTGCTAGTGGTTTGGGCCCGAACTACGAGCAGTACTTC CASGLGPNYEQYF
TRBJ2-1 NA TRBV29-1 13 TRBD2 TGCAGCGATACTAGCGGGAGTGGTAATGAGCAGTTCTTC CSDTSGSGNEQFF
TRBJ2-1 NA TRBV11-3 17 TRBD2 TGTGCCAGCAGCCCGACGACTAGCGGGAGCTCCTACAATGAGCAGTTCTTC CASSPTTSGSSYNEQFF
TRBJ2-1 NA TRBV11-2 16 TRBD1 TGTGCCAGCAGCTTAGTGAGGGCAGGGGGCTACAATGAGCAGTTCTTC CASSLVRAGGYNEQFF
TRBJ2-1 NA TRBV7-9 17 TRBD1 TGTGCCAGCAGCTTAGAATTAAGGACAGGGGGTTTTGATGAGCAGTTCTTC CASSLELRTGGFDEQFF
TRBJ2-7 NA TRBV9 14 TRBD1 TGTGCCAGCAGCGTAGGACAGGGGTTCGACGAGCAGTACTTC CASSVGQGFDEQYF
TRBJ1-1 NA TRBV19 14 NA TGTGCCAGTAGTCTACAGGCCATGAACACTGAAGCTTTCTTT CASSLQAMNTEAFF
TRBJ2-5 NA TRBV9 16 TRBD2 TGTGCCAGCAGCGAACGACTAGCGGGAGTCACGGAGACCCAGTACTTC CASSERLAGVTETQYF
TRBJ2-2 NA TRBV27 13 NA TGTGCCAGCAGTTTCCGGGGACTCGGGGAGCTGTTTTTT CASSFRGLGELFF
TRBJ2-3 NA TRBV29-1 17 TRBD2 TGCAGCGTTGAATGGACGGCCGGGACTAGTCTGGCAGATACGCAGTATTTT CSVEWTAGTSLADTQYF
TRBJ2-2 NA TRBV7-8 17 NA TGTGCCAGCAGCCCATTGGGTGGGGACTTGAACACCGGGGAGCTGTTTTTT CASSPLGGDLNTGELFF
TRBJ2-2 few TRBV10-3 15 NA TGTGCCATCAGGTGGCAGGCCCCGAACACCGGGGAGCTGTTTTTT CAIRWQAPNTGELFF
TRBJ2-7 NA TRBV5-1 11 NA TGCGCCAGCAGCTTGGATTACGAGCAGTACTTC CASSLDYEQYF
TRBJ2-7 NA TRBV25-1 15 TRBD1 TGTGCCAGCAGTGCGGGACAGGTGAGGGACTACGAGCAGTACTTC CASSAGQVRDYEQYF
TRBJ2-7 NA TRBV2 12 NA TGTGCCATTACGACAGTAGCCTACGAGCAGTACTTC CAITTVAYEQYF
TRBJ2-1 NA TRBV19 13 NA TGTGCCAGTTCCCTCTTCGCCTACAATGAGCAGTTCTTC CASSLFAYNEQFF
TRBJ2-7 NA TRBV4-1 18 TRBD2 TGCGCCAGCAGCCCTTCGACCTCATCAAGCGGGAAATCGTCTGAGCAGTACTTC CASSPSTSSSGKSSEQYF
TRBJ2-1 NA TRBV7-6 14 NA TGTGCCAGCAGCTTAGCGGGTGGCTACAATGAGCAGTTCTTC CASSLAGGYNEQFF
TRBJ2-7 NA TRBV2 12 NA TGTGCCAGCAGTAAGGTGGCCTACGAGCAGTACTTC CASSKVAYEQYF
TRBJ2-7 NA TRBV15 12 NA TGTGCCACCAGCAGAGGCTCCTACGAGCAGTACTTC CATSRGSYEQYF
TRBJ2-7 NA TRBV5-1 14 NA TGCGCCAGCAGCAGTTGGACGGCTACCTACGAGCAGTACTTC CASSSWTATYEQYF
TRBJ2-7 NA TRBV18 15 TRBD1 TGTGCCAGCTCACCACCCGGGACAGGGTATTACGAGCAGTACTTC CASSPPGTGYYEQYF
TRBJ2-7 NA TRBV2 13 TRBD2 TGTGCCAGTTCGTCGACTAGCGACTACGAGCAGTACTTC CASSSTSDYEQYF
TRBJ1-5 NA TRBV5-1 18 TRBD1 TGCGCCAGCATCTTACAAACCTCCAGGACAGGGGGCGATTCACCCCAGCATTTT CASILQTSRTGGDSPQHF
TRBJ2-7 NA TRBV4-1 16 TRBD2 TGCGCCAGCAGCCACCTCTTAGCGGGAGAAAAGGTCGAGCAGTACTTC CASSHLLAGEKVEQYF